A selection of T cell receptor beta chains follows, all from one sample in a study of blood T cell repertoires in COVID-19. Data came from immunoSEQ multiplex PCR; TCRdb stores just in-frame clones and leaves some out. The repertoire holds around 240,000 clones, around 87% seen once, with over 3% in the top ten. The specimen sequenced was peripheral blood. These receptors all come from a woman aged 25-40 years who had recovered from COVID-19. CDR3s include the opening cysteine and the closing phenylalanine or tryptophan. D genes are given only for firm matches. For some rows the clone size is stated as once, few or many, or as a class when expanded; others skip it.

V gene	D gene	clone size	J gene	CDR3 protein	CDR3 DNA
TRBV5-1	TRBD1	NA	TRBJ2-5	CASSNIWRQGAGVETQYF	TGCGCCAGCAGTAACATCTGGCGACAGGGGGCCGGAGTGGAGACCCAGTACTTC
TRBV5-4	TRBD2	NA	TRBJ2-7	CASSSGTSYHEQYF	TGTGCCAGCAGCTCTGGGACTAGTTACCACGAGCAGTACTTC
TRBV7-3	NA	NA	TRBJ1-6	CATYGPMWLTGPHYNSPLHF	TGTGCCACCTATGGTCCAATGTGGTTGACAGGCCCGCACTATAATTCACCCCTCCACTTT
TRBV30	TRBD1	NA	TRBJ1-2	CAWTNPRRDSNYGYTF	TGTGCCTGGACTAATCCCCGCCGGGACAGTAACTATGGCTACACCTTC
TRBV11-2	TRBD2	NA	TRBJ2-5	CASSRSGGAVETQYF	TGTGCCAGCAGTCGCAGCGGGGGGGCAGTGGAGACCCAGTACTTC
TRBV5-1	TRBD1	NA	TRBJ1-1	CASSWTGGDEAFF	TGCGCCAGCAGCTGGACAGGGGGAGATGAAGCTTTCTTT
TRBV7-3	NA	once	TRBJ2-1	CASSRDWYDEQFF	TGTGCCAGCAGCCGGGACTGGTACGATGAGCAGTTCTTC
TRBV7-7	TRBD1	NA	TRBJ2-3	CASSLGGQGTDTQYF	TGTGCCAGCAGCTTAGGGGGACAGGGCACAGATACGCAGTATTTT
TRBV7-9	TRBD1	NA	TRBJ2-3	CASRQDRGRGFYTQYF	TGTGCCAGCAGACAAGACAGGGGGCGCGGGTTTTATACGCAGTATTTT
TRBV6-5	NA	NA	TRBJ1-1	CASSYSGSLNTEAFF	TGTGCCAGCAGTTACTCGGGCAGCCTGAACACTGAAGCTTTCTTT
TRBV25-1	NA	NA	TRBJ1-6	CASSEYSGVGNSPLHF	TGTGCCAGCAGTGAATATAGCGGGGTTGGGAATTCACCCCTCCACTTT
TRBV30	NA	once	TRBJ2-1	CAWSRGNNEQFF	TGTGCCTGGAGTCGGGGAAACAATGAGCAGTTCTTC
TRBV9	TRBD1	NA	TRBJ1-4	CASSVGVGDRANEKLFF	TGTGCCAGCAGCGTAGGAGTTGGGGACAGGGCTAATGAAAAACTGTTTTTT
TRBV5-1	NA	NA	TRBJ2-7	CASSAGQMFYEQYF	TGCGCCAGCAGCGCGGGACAGATGTTCTACGAGCAGTACTTC
TRBV11-2	NA	NA	TRBJ2-3	CASSSPRVGGTQYF	TGTGCCAGCAGCTCCCCCAGGGTAGGGGGTACGCAGTATTTT
TRBV27	TRBD1	once	TRBJ1-2	CASSLLTGLGYTF	TGTGCCAGCAGTTTATTGACAGGGTTAGGCTACACCTTC
TRBV7-9	TRBD2	NA	TRBJ2-5	CASSLGRGGQETQYF	TGTGCCAGCAGCTTGGGCCGGGGGGGGCAAGAGACCCAGTACTTC
TRBV12-5	TRBD2	NA	TRBJ2-3	CASGLGTSGGSADTQYF	TGTGCTAGTGGTTTGGGGACTAGCGGGGGTTCGGCAGATACGCAGTATTTT
TRBV7-6	TRBD1	NA	TRBJ2-7	CASSLATGVPYEQYF	TGTGCCAGCAGCTTAGCGACAGGGGTGCCCTACGAGCAGTACTTC
TRBV10-3	NA	NA	TRBJ1-2	CAIADRNYGYTF	TGTGCCATCGCTGACAGGAACTATGGCTACACCTTC
TRBV7-3	TRBD2	NA	TRBJ2-1	CASSQGLGRTEKFF	TGTGCCAGCAGCCAGGGACTAGGGCGGACGGAAAAGTTCTTC
TRBV19	NA	NA	TRBJ2-7	CASSSGLYEQYF	TGTGCCAGTAGCTCAGGACTTTACGAGCAGTACTTC
TRBV2	TRBD1	NA	TRBJ2-3	CASHDRGPTQYF	TGTGCCAGCCATGACAGGGGGCCAACGCAGTATTTT
TRBV9	NA	NA	TRBJ2-7	CASSGGDRAYEQYF	TGTGCCAGCAGCGGGGGGGACCGAGCCTACGAGCAGTACTTC
TRBV7-6	NA	once	TRBJ2-6	CASSLGSISSGANVLTF	TGTGCCAGCAGCTTAGGATCCATTAGCTCTGGGGCCAACGTCCTGACTTTC
TRBV7-3	NA	NA	TRBJ1-6	CASSFKGGPNSPLHF	TGTGCCAGCAGCTTCAAAGGGGGACCGAATTCACCCCTCCACTTT